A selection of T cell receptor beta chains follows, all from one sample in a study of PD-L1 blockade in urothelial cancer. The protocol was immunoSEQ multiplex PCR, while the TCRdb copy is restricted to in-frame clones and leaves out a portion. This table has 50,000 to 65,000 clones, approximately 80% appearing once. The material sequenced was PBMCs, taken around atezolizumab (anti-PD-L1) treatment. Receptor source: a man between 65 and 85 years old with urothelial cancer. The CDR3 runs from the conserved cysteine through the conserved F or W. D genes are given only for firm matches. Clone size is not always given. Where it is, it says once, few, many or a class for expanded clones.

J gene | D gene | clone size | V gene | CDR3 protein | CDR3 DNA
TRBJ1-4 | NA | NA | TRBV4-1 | CASSQDPQTSNEKLFF | TGCGCCAGCAGCCAAGATCCGCAGACTTCTAATGAAAAACTGTTTTTT
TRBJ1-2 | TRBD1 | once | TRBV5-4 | CANGIQGAFPGDGYTF | TGTGCCAACGGAATACAGGGGGCCTTTCCCGGCGATGGCTACACCTTC
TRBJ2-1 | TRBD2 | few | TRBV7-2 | CASSLERREVDEQFF | TGTGCCAGCAGCTTAGAGAGGCGGGAGGTCGATGAGCAGTTCTTC
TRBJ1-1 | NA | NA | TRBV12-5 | CASGKWGGNTEAFF | TGTGCTAGTGGCAAGTGGGGGGGAAACACTGAAGCTTTCTTT
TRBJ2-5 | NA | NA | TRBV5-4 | CASSLYSVETQYF | TGTGCCAGCAGCTTGTATAGCGTTGAGACCCAGTACTTC
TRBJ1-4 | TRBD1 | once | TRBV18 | CASSPDRGRSTNEKLFF | TGTGCCAGCTCACCGGACAGGGGGAGATCAACTAATGAAAAACTGTTTTTT
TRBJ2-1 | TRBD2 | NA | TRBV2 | CASSEAGSGSVYEQFF | TGTGCCAGCAGTGAAGCTGGCAGCGGGAGCGTCTATGAGCAGTTCTTC
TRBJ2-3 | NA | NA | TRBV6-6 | CASRRQEATDTQYF | TGTGCCAGCAGGCGACAGGAAGCAACAGATACGCAGTATTTT
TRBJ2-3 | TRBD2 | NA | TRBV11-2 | CASSLVWRELVPDTQYF | TGTGCCAGCAGCTTAGTATGGCGGGAGTTGGTCCCTGATACGCAGTATTTT
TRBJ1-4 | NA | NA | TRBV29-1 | CSVRARGKEKLFF | NA
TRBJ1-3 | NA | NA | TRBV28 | CASHTGSAGNTIYF | TGTGCCAGCCACACAGGGTCAGCTGGAAACACCATATATTTT
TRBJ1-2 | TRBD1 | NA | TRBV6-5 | CASSDSGTGGYGYTF | TGTGCCAGCAGCGACTCCGGGACAGGGGGGTATGGCTACACCTTC
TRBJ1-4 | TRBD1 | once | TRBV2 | CASSPDRDDNEKLFF | TGTGCCAGCAGTCCCGACAGGGACGATAATGAAAAACTGTTTTTT
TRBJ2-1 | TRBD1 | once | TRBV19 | CASSITGGNNEQFF | TGTGCCAGTAGTATAACAGGGGGAAACAATGAGCAGTTCTTC
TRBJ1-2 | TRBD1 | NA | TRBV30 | CAWTRGQGYTF | TGTGCCTGGACCAGGGGGCAAGGCTACACCTTC
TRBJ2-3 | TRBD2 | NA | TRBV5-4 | CASSLGTSGSTDTQYF | TGTGCCAGCAGCTTGGGGACTAGCGGGAGTACAGATACGCAGTATTTT
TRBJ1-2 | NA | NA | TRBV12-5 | CASGEDNYYGYTF | TGTGCTAGTGGTGAGGACAATTACTATGGCTACACCTTC
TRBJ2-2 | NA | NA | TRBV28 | CASSLGTPSSGELFF | TGTGCCAGCAGTTTGGGGACTCCGTCATCCGGGGAGCTGTTTTTT
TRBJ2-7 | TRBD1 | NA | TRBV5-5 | CASSLTGGVSSYEQYF | TGTGCCAGCAGCTTGACAGGGGGAGTTAGCTCCTACGAGCAGTACTTC
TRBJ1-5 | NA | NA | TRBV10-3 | CAISEGVGRSNQPQHF | TGTGCCATCAGTGAAGGGGTAGGCCGGAGCAATCAGCCCCAGCATTTT
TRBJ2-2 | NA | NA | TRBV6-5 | CATSRVAGHGELFF | TGTGCCACCAGCCGGGTGGCGGGGCACGGGGAGCTGTTTTTT
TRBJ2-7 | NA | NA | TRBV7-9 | CASSFSGHEQYF | TGTGCCAGCAGCTTTTCAGGGCACGAGCAGTACTTC
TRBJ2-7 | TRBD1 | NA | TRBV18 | CASSPPGQGIYEQYF | TGTGCCAGCTCACCCCCGGGACAGGGGATCTACGAGCAGTACTTC
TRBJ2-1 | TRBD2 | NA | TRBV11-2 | CASSLNVATSGRGGEQFF | TGTGCCAGCAGCTTAAACGTCGCTACTAGCGGGAGAGGTGGTGAGCAGTTCTTC
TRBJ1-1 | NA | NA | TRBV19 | CASSIGRARTEAFF | TGTGCCAGTAGTATCGGCAGGGCACGCACTGAAGCTTTCTTT
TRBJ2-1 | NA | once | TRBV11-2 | CASRGGGDEQFF | TGTGCCAGCAGGGGAGGTGGGGATGAGCAGTTCTTC
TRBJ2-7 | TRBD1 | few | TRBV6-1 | CASSERGQGIYEQYF | TGTGCCAGCAGTGAAAGGGGACAGGGCATCTACGAGCAGTACTTC
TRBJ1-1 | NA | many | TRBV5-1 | CASSYQTGSTEAFF | TGCGCCAGCAGCTACCAAACAGGGTCCACTGAAGCTTTCTTT
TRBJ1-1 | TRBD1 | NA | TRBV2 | CASSWTGKNTEAFF | TGTGCCAGCAGCTGGACAGGGAAGAACACTGAAGCTTTCTTT
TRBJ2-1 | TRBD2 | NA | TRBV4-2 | CASSQESRGGQFF | TGTGCCAGCAGCCAAGAAAGTCGGGGGGGGCAGTTCTTC
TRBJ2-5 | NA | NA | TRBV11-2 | CASSLAGVETQYF | TGTGCCAGCAGCTTAGCGGGTGTGGAGACCCAGTACTTC
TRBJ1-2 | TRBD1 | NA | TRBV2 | CASSVGQGPGYTF | TGTGCCAGCAGTGTGGGACAGGGGCCTGGCTACACCTTC
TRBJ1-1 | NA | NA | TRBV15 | CATSRDLNTEAFF | TGTGCCACCAGCAGAGACCTCAACACTGAAGCTTTCTTT
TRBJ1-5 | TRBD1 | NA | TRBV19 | CASSSTGGSNQPQHF | TGTGCCAGTAGCTCTACAGGGGGGAGCAATCAGCCCCAGCATTTT
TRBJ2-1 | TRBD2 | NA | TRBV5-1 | CASSLAAGVSNEQFF | TGCGCCAGCAGCTTGGCAGCGGGAGTGAGTAATGAGCAGTTCTTC
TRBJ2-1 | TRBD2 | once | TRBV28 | CASGTSGSLHEQFF | TGTGCCAGCGGGACTAGCGGGAGTCTCCATGAGCAGTTCTTC
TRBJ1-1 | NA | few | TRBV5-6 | CASTLQGLLNTEAFF | TGTGCCAGCACCTTACAGGGTCTCCTGAACACTGAAGCTTTCTTT
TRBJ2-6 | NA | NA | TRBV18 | CASSSTSTANVLTF | TGTGCCAGCTCATCGACAAGTACGGCCAACGTCCTGACTTTC
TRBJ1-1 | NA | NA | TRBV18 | CASSPPGNMNTEAFF | TGTGCCAGCTCACCCCCGGGGAACATGAACACTGAAGCTTTCTTT
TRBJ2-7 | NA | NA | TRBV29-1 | CSGQGLESYEQYF | TGCAGCGGGCAGGGACTTGAGTCCTACGAGCAGTACTTC
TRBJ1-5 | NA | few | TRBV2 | CASSEGGQSNQPQHF | TGTGCCAGCAGTGAGGGGGGTCAGAGCAATCAGCCCCAGCATTTT
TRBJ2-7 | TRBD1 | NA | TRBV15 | CATSRAGTGAYEQYF | TGTGCCACCAGCAGAGCGGGGACAGGAGCCTACGAGCAGTACTTC
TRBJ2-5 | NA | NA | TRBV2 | CASSELDSGFQETQYF | TGTGCCAGCAGTGAATTGGACAGCGGCTTCCAAGAGACCCAGTACTTC